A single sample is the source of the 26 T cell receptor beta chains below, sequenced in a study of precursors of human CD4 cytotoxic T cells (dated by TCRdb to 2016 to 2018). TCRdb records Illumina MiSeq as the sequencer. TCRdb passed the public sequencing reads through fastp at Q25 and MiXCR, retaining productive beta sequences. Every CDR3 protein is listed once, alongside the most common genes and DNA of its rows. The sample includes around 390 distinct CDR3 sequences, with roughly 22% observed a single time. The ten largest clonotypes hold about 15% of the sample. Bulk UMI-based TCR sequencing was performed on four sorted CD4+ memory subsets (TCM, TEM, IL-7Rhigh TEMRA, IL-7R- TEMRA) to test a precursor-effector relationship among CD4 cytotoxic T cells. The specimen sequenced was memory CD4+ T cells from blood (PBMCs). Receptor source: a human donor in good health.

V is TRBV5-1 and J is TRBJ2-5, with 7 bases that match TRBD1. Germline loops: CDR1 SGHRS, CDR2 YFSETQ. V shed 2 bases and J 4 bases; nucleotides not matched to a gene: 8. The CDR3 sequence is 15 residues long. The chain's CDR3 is CASSFLTGTGETQYF. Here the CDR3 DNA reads TGCGCCAGCAGCTTCCTGACAGGGACGGGAGAGACCCAGTACTTC.

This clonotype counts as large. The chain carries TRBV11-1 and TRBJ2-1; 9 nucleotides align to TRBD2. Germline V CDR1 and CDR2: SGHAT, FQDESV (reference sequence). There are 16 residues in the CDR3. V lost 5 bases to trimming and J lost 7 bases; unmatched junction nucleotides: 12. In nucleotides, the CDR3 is TGTGCCAGCAGCCTTACTCGGCGGGAGGGCCTAAATGAGCAGTTCTTC. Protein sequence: CASSLTRREGLNEQFF.

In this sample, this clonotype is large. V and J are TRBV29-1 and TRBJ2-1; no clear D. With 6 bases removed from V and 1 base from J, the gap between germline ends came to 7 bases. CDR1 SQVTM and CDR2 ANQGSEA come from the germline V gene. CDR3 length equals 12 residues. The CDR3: CSVRSSYNEQFF. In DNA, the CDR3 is TGCAGCGTCCGAAGTTCCTACAATGAGCAGTTCTTC.

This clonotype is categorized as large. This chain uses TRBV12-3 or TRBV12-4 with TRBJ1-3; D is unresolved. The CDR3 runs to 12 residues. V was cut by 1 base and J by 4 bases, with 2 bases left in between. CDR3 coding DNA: TGTGCCAGCAGTTTAGGGGGAAACACCATATATTTT. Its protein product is CASSLGGNTIYF.

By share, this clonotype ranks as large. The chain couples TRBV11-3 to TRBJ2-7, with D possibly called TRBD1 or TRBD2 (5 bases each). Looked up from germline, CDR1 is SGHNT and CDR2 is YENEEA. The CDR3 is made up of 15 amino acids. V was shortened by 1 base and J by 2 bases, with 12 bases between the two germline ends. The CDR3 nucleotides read TGTGCCAGCAGCTTAGGGGCAACGGGACCCTACGAGCAGTACTTC. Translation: CASSLGATGPYEQYF.

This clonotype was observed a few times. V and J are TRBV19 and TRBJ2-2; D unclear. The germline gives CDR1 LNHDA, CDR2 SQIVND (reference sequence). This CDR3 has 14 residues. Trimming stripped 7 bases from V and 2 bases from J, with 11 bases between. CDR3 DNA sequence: TGTGCCAGTACCAGACGGGCAAACACCGGGGAGCTGTTTTTT. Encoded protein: CASTRRANTGELFF.

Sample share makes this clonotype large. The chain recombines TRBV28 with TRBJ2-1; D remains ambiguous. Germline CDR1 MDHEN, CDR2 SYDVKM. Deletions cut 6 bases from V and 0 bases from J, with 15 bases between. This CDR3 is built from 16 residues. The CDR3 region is CASSPWTESSYNEQFF. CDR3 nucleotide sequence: TGTGCCAGCAGCCCTTGGACGGAGAGCTCCTACAATGAGCAGTTCTTC.

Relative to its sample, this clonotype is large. In DNA form, the CDR3 reads TGTGCCAGCTCACCACTTCCCGGGACTCGGCCCTCCTACGAGCAGTACTTC. Translated: CASSPLPGTRPSYEQYF. V and J are TRBV18 and TRBJ2-7, with a possible D match to TRBD2 (6 bases). The V gene's germline CDR1 is KGHSH and CDR2 LQKENI. The ends were cut back, 1 base at V and 0 bases at J, with 16 bases in the middle. The CDR3 runs 17 residues.

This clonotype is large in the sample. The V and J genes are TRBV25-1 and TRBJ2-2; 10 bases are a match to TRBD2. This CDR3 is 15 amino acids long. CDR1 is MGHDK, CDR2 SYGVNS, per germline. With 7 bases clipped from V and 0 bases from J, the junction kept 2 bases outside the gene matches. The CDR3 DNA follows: TGTGCCAGCACCGGACTAGCGGCGAACACCGGGGAGCTGTTTTTT. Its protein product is CASTGLAANTGELFF.

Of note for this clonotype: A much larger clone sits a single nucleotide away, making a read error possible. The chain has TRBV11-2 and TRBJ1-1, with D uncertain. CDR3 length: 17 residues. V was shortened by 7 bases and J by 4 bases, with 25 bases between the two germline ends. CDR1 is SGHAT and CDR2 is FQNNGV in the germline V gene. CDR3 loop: CASIPTPYSRASTEAFF. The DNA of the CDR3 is TGTGCCAGCATCCCAACCCCATACTCCCGCGCGAGCACTGAAGCTTTCTTT.

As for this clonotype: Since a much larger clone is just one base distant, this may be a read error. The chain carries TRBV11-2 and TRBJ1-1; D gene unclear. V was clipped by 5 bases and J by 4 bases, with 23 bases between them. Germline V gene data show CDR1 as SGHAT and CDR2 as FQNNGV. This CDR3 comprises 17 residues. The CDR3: CASSPTPDSRASTEAFF. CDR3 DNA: TGTGCCAGCAGCCCAACCCCAGACTCCCGCGCGAGCACTGAAGCTTTCTTT.

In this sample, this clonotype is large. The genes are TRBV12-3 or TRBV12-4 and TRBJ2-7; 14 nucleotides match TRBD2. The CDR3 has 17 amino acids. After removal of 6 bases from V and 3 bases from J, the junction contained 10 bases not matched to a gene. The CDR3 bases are TGTGCCAGCAGCTCTAGGACTAGCGGGGGGATGGGCTACGAGCAGTACTTC. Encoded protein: CASSSRTSGGMGYEQYF.

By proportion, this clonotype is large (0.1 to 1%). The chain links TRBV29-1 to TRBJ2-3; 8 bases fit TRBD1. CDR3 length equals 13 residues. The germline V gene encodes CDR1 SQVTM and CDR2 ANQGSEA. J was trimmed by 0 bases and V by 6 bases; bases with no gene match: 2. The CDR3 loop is CSVNRGSTDTQYF. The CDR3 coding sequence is TGCAGCGTGAACAGGGGGAGCACAGATACGCAGTATTTT.

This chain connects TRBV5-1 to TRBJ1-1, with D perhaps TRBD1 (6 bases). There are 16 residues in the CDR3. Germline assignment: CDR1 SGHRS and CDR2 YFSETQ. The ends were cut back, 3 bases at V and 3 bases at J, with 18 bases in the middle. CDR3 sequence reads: CASSYYRRQEDTEAFF. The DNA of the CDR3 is TGCGCCAGCAGCTACTATCGTAGACAGGAGGACACTGAAGCTTTCTTT.

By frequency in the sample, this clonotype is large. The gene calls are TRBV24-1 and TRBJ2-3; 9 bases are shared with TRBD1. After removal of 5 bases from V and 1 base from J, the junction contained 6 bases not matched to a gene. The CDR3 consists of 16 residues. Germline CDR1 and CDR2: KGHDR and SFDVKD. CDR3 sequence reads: CATSAQDRGGTDTQYF. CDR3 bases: TGTGCCACCAGTGCACAGGACAGGGGAGGCACAGATACGCAGTATTTT.

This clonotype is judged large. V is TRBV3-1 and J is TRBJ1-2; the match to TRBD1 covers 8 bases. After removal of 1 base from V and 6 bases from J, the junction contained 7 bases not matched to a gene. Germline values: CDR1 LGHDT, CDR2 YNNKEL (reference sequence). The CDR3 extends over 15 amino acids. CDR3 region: CASSQGWQGADGYTF. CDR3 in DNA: TGTGCCAGCAGCCAAGGATGGCAGGGGGCGGATGGCTACACCTTC.

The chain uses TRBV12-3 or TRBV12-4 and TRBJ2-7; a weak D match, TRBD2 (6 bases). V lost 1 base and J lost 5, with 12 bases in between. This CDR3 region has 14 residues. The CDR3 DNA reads TGTGCCAGCAGTTTAGTCGGGAGCTTAAACGAGCAGTACTTC. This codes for CASSLVGSLNEQYF.

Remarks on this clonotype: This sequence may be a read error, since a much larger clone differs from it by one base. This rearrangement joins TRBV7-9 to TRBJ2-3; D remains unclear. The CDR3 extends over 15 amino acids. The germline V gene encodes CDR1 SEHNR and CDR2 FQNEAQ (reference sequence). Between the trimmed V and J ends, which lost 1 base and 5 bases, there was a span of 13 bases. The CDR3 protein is CASSLGHQDLDTQYF. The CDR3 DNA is TGTGCCAGCAGCTTAGGACACCAGGACCTAGATACGCAGTATTTT.

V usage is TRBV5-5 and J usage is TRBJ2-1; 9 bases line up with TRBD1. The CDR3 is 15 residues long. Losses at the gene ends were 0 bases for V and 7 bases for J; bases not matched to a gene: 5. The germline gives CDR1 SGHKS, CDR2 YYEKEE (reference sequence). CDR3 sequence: CASSLEGQGANEQFF. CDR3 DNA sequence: TGTGCCAGCAGCTTGGAGGGACAGGGCGCAAATGAGCAGTTCTTC.

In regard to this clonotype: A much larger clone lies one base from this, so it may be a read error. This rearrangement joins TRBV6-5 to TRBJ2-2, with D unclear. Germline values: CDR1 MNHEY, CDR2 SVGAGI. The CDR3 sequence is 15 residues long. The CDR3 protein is CASGYRALNTGELFF. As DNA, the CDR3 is TGTGCCAGCGGTTACCGGGCTTTAAACACCGGGGAGCTGTTTTTT.

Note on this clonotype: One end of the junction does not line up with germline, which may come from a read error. This CDR3 reads CSALSGGSGKQPQHF. Here the CDR3 DNA reads TGCAGTGCCCTTTCCGGGGGATCGGGCAAGCAGCCCCAGCATTTT. The chain links TRBV20-1 to TRBJ1-5; TRBD1 is a possible D gene (5 bases). Germline assignment: CDR1 DFQATT and CDR2 SNEGSKA (reference sequence). The CDR3 sequence is 15 residues long.

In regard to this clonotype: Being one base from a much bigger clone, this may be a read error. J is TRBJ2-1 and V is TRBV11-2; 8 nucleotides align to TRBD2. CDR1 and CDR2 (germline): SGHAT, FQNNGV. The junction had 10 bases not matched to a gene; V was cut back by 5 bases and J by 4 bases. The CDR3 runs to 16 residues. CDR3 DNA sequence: TGTGCCAGCAGCATCAAGGCGGGAGGCGGGTACAATGAGCAGTTCTTC. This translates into CASSIKAGGGYNEQFF.

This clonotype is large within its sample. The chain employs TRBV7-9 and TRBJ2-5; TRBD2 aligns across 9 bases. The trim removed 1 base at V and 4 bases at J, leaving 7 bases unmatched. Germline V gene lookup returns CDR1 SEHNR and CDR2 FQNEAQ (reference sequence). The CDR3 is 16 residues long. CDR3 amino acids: CASSLDLAGRRETQYF. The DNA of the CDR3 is TGTGCCAGCAGCTTAGATCTAGCGGGAAGACGAGAGACCCAGTACTTC.

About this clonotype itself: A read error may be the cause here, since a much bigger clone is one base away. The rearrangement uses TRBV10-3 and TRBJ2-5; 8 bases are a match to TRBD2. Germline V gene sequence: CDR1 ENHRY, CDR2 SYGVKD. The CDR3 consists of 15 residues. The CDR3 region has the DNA TGTGCCTTCAGTGAGTCCTCGGGACTAGGAGAGACCCAGTACTTC. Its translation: CAFSESSGLGETQYF.

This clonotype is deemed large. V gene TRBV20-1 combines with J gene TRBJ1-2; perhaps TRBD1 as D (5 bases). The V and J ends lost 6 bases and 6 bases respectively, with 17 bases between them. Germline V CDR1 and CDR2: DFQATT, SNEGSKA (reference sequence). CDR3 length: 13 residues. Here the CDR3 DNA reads TGCAGTGCCAGTAAGGGGAAAGCAGATGGCTACACCTTC. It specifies CSASKGKADGYTF.

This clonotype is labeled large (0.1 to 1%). CDR3 sequence: CASSFQGGSGNTIYF. CDR3 nucleotide sequence: TGTGCCAGCAGCTTCCAGGGCGGTAGTGGAAACACCATATATTTT. The chain joins TRBV7-9 to TRBJ1-3; D is possibly TRBD1 (5 bases). Trimming stripped 3 bases from V and 3 bases from J, with 12 bases between. The CDR3 sequence is 15 residues long. Germline CDR1 is SEHNR and CDR2 is FQNEAQ (reference sequence).